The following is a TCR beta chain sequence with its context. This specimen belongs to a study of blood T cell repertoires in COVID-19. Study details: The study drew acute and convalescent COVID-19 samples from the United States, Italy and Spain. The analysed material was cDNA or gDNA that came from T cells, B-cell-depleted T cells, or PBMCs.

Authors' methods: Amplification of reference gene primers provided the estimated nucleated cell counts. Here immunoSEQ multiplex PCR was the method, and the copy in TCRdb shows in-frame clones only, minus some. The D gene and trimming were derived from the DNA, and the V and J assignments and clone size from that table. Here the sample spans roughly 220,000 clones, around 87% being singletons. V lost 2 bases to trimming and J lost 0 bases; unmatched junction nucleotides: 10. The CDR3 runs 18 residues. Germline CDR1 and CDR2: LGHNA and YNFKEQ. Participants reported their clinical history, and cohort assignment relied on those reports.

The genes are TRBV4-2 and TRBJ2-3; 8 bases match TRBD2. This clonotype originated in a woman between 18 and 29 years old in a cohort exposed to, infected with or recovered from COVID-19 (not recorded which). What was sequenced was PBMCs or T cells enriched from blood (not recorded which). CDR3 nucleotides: TGTGCCAGCAGCCAAATTCGAGGACTAGCCGGGAGCACAGATACGCAGTATTTT. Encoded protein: CASSQIRGLAGSTDTQYF.